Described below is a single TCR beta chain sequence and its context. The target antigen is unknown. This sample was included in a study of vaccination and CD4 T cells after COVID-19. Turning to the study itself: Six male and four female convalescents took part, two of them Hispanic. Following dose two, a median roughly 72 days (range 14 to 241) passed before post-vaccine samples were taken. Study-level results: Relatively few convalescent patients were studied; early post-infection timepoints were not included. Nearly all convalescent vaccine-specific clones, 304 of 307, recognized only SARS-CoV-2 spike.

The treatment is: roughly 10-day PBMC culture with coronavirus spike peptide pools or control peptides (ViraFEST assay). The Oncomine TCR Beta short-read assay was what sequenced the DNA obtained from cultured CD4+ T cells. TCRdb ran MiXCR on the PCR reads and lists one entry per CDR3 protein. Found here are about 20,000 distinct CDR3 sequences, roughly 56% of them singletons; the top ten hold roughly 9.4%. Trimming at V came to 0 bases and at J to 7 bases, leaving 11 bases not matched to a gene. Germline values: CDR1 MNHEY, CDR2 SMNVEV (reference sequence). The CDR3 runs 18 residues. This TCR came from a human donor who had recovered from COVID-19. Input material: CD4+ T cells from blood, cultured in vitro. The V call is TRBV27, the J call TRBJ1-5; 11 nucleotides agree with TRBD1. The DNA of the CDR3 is TGTGCCAGCAGTTTATCGCCCCTTGGACAGGGGGCCGGGCAGCCCCAGCATTTT. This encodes CASSLSPLGQGAGQPQHF.